Sequencing of this TCR beta chain was carried out in a study of vaccination and CD4 T cells after COVID-19. Study in general: The makeup of the convalescents was six males and four females, two of them Hispanic. Post-vaccination specimens were collected at a median of approximately 74 days following dose two (range 14 to 241).

Cultured CD4+ T cell DNA was sequenced using the Oncomine TCR Beta short-read assay. TCRdb called the PCR reads again in MiXCR, with one record for every CDR3 protein. The table lists about 19,000 distinct CDR3 sequences, roughly 31% of them singletons. The treatment was: approximately 11-day PBMC culture with coronavirus spike peptide pools or control peptides (ViraFEST assay). V gave up 3 bases and J gave up 2 bases, with 8 bases separating them. Per the germline V gene, CDR1 is LNHDA and CDR2 is SQIVND (reference sequence). The CDR3 is made up of 14 amino acids. This clonotype was seen more than once but under ten times. Its antigen remains unknown.

The chain employs TRBV19 and TRBJ2-4; D ambiguous. This receptor was taken from a human donor with COVID-19. Material: cultured CD4+ T cells from blood. The CDR3 spells CASSILGTKNIQYF. The CDR3 DNA follows: TGTGCCAGTAGTATTTTGGGGACCAAAAACATTCAGTACTTC.